These T cell receptor beta chains were read from a single sample in a study of T cell repertoires in cytomegalovirus infection. Using its own MiXCR run on the reads, TCRdb lists one record per CDR3 protein. The sample records 400,000 or so distinct CDR3 sequences, over 15% being singletons. Sequencing was done on a sample of PBMCs. The origin of the receptors is a human donor in good health (CMV status not recorded). Some clones in this sample may be carry-over from other donors' samples. Both conserved end residues are part of each CDR3. D genes are given only for firm matches. Clone size is not always given. Where it is, it says once, few, many or a class for expanded clones.

d_gene,v_gene,j_gene,abundance,len,CDR3nt,CDR3aa
.,TRBV28,TRBJ2-1,few,14,TGTGCCAGCAGTAGGGGACGATTGTGGAATGAGCAGTTCTTC,CASSRGRLWNEQFF
TRBD2,TRBV20-1,TRBJ2-5,many,14,TGCAGTGCTAGTTGGCGGCGGGGGGAAGAGACCCAGTACTTC,CSASWRRGEETQYF
.,TRBV12-3/TRBV12-4,TRBJ1-1,.,15,TGTGCCAGCTCCCTATCGGGGGGCGCGGACACTGAAGCTTTCTTT,CASSLSGGADTEAFF
.,TRBV6-1,TRBJ2-1,few,13,TGTGCCAGCAGGCGCCCCGTTCCACATGAGCAGTTCTTC,CASRRPVPHEQFF
TRBD1,TRBV4-3,TRBJ1-3,.,18,TGCGCCAGCAGCCAGTTCAGGACAGGTGCTCACTCTGGAAACACCATATATTTT,CASSQFRTGAHSGNTIYF
.,TRBV20-1,TRBJ2-7,.,14,TGCAGTGCCGTCGGGGCAGGGTTTTCCTACGAGCAGTACTTC,CSAVGAGFSYEQYF
TRBD1,TRBV19,TRBJ1-2,.,15,TGTGCCAGTAGTCCCCGGACAGGCCGTAACTATGGCTACACCTTC,CASSPRTGRNYGYTF
.,TRBV28,TRBJ1-4,.,16,TGTGCCAGCAGTCACGCCCTGGTCCGGTGGGGTGAAAAACTGTTTTTT,CASSHALVRWGEKLFF
TRBD2,TRBV2,TRBJ2-3,few,15,TGTGCCAGCACCCTAGCGGGCGGTAGCACAGATACGCAGTATTTT,CASTLAGGSTDTQYF
.,TRBV27,TRBJ2-7,.,13,TGTGCCAGCAGCCTGACGCGGAGGCACGAGCAGTACTTC,CASSLTRRHEQYF
.,TRBV28,TRBJ2-3,few,17,TGTGCCAGCAGTTACCCTAAGGACAGCTACTCCACAGATACGCAGTATTTT,CASSYPKDSYSTDTQYF
.,TRBV10-3,TRBJ2-1,.,12,TGTGCCATCAGTGAGCTAGACAATGAGCAGTTCTTC,CAISELDNEQFF
TRBD2,TRBV11-2,TRBJ2-2,.,16,TGTGCCAGCACCTCCCGGGGGCTAGCGGGAGCCGGGGAGCTGTTTTTT,CASTSRGLAGAGELFF
.,TRBV20-1,TRBJ2-1,few,15,TGCAGTGCTAGGGTCGGGAGAAGCTCCTACAATGAGCAGTTCTTC,CSARVGRSSYNEQFF
.,TRBV7-9,TRBJ1-2,few,17,TGTGCCAGCAGCTTAGCGCTAGACAGGCAAGCTAACTATGGCTACACCTTC,CASSLALDRQANYGYTF
.,TRBV2,TRBJ2-3,few,15,TGTGCCAGCAGTGAACAGGGGGGGCTCGCAGATACGCAGTATTTT,CASSEQGGLADTQYF
.,TRBV12-3/TRBV12-4,TRBJ1-2,many,15,TGTGCCAGCAGTTTAGATAGTGTAAGAGGCCGTGGCTACACCTTC,CASSLDSVRGRGYTF
.,TRBV19,TRBJ2-3,.,14,TGTGCCAGTACCTATCAGGGTGGCACAGATACGCAGTATTTT,CASTYQGGTDTQYF
.,TRBV6-2/TRBV6-3,TRBJ2-1,.,13,TGTGCCAGCAGAATAAGCGCCTACAATGAGCAGTTCTTC,CASRISAYNEQFF
.,TRBV28,TRBJ2-5,few,15,TGTGCCAGCAGTTTCAGACTGACAGCGCAAGAGACCCAGTACTTC,CASSFRLTAQETQYF
.,TRBV27,TRBJ2-5,.,15,TGTGCCAGCAGTATCTTGCCACGATCAAAAGAGACCCAGTACTTC,CASSILPRSKETQYF
TRBD1,TRBV7-6,TRBJ2-7,many,15,TGTGCCAGCAGCTTACGGGACAGGGGAGTACACGAGCAGTACTTC,CASSLRDRGVHEQYF
TRBD1,TRBV7-9,TRBJ1-3,few,16,TGTGCCAGCAGCGCCAGGGGGCGCGGGCTAAGAAACACCATATATTTT,CASSARGRGLRNTIYF
.,TRBV7-2,TRBJ2-7,many,11,TGTGCCAGCAGCTCGCCGGGGGAGCAGTACTTC,CASSSPGEQYF
TRBD2,TRBV20-1,TRBJ2-3,few,15,TGCAGTGCTAGCCGACTAGCGGGAGTTCCAGATACGCAGTATTTT,CSASRLAGVPDTQYF
TRBD2,TRBV7-6,TRBJ2-1,many,15,TGTGCCAGCAGCTACATAGCGGGGTGGAGGGATGAGCAGTTCTTC,CASSYIAGWRDEQFF
TRBD2,TRBV25-1,TRBJ2-5,few,16,TGTGCCAGCAGTGAAGGGACTAGCGGGAGAGGTGAGACCCAGTACTTC,CASSEGTSGRGETQYF
TRBD2,TRBV7-2,TRBJ2-5,once,15,TGTGCCAGCAGCCCCTGGGGACTAGCGGGAGAGACCCAGTACTTC,CASSPWGLAGETQYF
.,TRBV6-1,TRBJ1-2,.,15,TGTGCCAGCAGTGAACTCCGGGATTTGAACTATGGCTACACCTTC,CASSELRDLNYGYTF
TRBD1,TRBV7-8,TRBJ1-1,many,13,TGTGCCAGCAGCACGAGTCAGGGGGCGGTGGCTTTCTTT,CASSTSQGAVAFF
.,TRBV11-2,TRBJ1-2,many,15,TGTGCCAGCAGCTTCCTAACAGGGATGGCAGATGGCTACACCTTC,CASSFLTGMADGYTF
.,TRBV30,TRBJ2-2,.,16,TGTGCCTGGGCCGTGACAAACAAGATGAACACCGGGGAGCTGTTTTTT,CAWAVTNKMNTGELFF
.,TRBV7-8,TRBJ2-7,many,14,TGTGCCAGCAGCTTTTCGTCCCAGGGTGGCGAGCAGTACTTC,CASSFSSQGGEQYF
.,TRBV29-1,TRBJ2-5,.,11,TGCAGCGTTGGGACAGAAGAGACCCAGTACTTC,CSVGTEETQYF
TRBD2,TRBV7-2,TRBJ2-7,many,14,TGTGCCAGCAGCTTAGGGTCTAGCGGGAAGGGGCAGTACTTC,CASSLGSSGKGQYF
.,TRBV5-4,TRBJ2-5,.,15,TGTGCCAGCAGCTTGGTGGGCAGGCACCATGAGACCCAGTACTTC,CASSLVGRHHETQYF
.,TRBV12-3/TRBV12-4,TRBJ2-5,many,13,TGTGCCAGCACTTGGGCAGCCTGGGAGACCCAGTACTTC,CASTWAAWETQYF